Below, 11 T cell receptor beta chains from the same sample are listed, as sequenced in a study of OX40 agonist ivuxolimab in advanced cancers. Measured with immunoSEQ multiplex PCR; TCRdb has only the in-frame clones, and not every one. The sample consists of approximately 82,000 clones, approximately 85% of them appearing once. The source was CD4+ or CD8+ T cells sorted from blood, collected in a trial of the OX40 agonist ivuxolimab. These receptors were taken from an adult with an advanced solid tumor such as melanoma, head and neck, liver or kidney cancer.

The V call is TRBV13, the J call TRBJ2-7, with a possible D match to TRBD1 (6 bases). The V and J ends lost 3 bases and 3 bases respectively, with 9 bases between them. The germline gives CDR1 PRHDT, CDR2 FYEKMQ (reference sequence). This CDR3 is 13 amino acids long. The CDR3 reads CASSFQGIYEQYF. In DNA form, the CDR3 reads TGTGCCAGCAGCTTTCAGGGGATCTACGAGCAGTACTTC. The full variable domain, with the rest looked up from reference TRBV13 and TRBJ2-7, is AAGVIQSPRHLIKEKRETATLKCYPIPRHDTVYWYQQGPGQDPQFLISFYEKMQSDKGSIPDRFSAQQFSDYHSELNMSSLELGDSALYFCASSFQGIYEQYFGPGTRLTVT.

This rearrangement joins TRBV30 to TRBJ2-4; 7 bases align to TRBD1. The CDR3 has 14 amino acids. The junction had 7 bases not matched to a gene; V was cut back by 0 bases and J by 8 bases. The germline CDR1 and CDR2 sequences are GTSNPN and SVGIG (reference sequence). DNA for the CDR3: TGTGCCTGGAGTGTACGACAGGGCGTAGACATTCAGTACTTC. Translated: CAWSVRQGVDIQYF.

The chain links TRBV28 to TRBJ1-5, with TRBD1 matching 10 bases. The junction had 4 bases not matched to a gene; V was cut back by 0 bases and J by 5 bases. The CDR3 is 16 amino acids. Germline CDR1 and CDR2: MDHEN and SYDVKM. The CDR3 reads CASSLCIDRGHQPQHF. The CDR3 nucleotides are TGTGCCAGCAGTTTATGTATCGACAGGGGGCATCAGCCCCAGCATTTT.

The V call is TRBV2, the J call TRBJ1-3; D is ambiguous. The germline V gene encodes CDR1 SNHLY and CDR2 FYNNEI. With 2 bases removed from V and 0 bases from J, the gap between germline ends came to 5 bases. CDR3 length equals 14 residues. The CDR3 here is CASSERGSGNTIYF. The DNA of the CDR3 is TGTGCCAGCAGTGAACGGGGCTCTGGAAACACCATATATTTT.

The chain carries TRBV19 and TRBJ1-4; 9 nucleotides align to TRBD1. Trimming removed 7 bases from V and 8 bases from J; junction bases left unmatched: 5. The CDR3 totals 13 residues. Germline assignment: CDR1 LNHDA and CDR2 SQIVND (reference sequence). The CDR3 DNA is TGTGCCAGTACGGGACAGGGAGGCGAAAAACTGTTTTTT. This codes for CASTGQGGEKLFF.

This clone has a single count. The rearrangement links TRBV10-2 to TRBJ1-1; weak D call: TRBD1 (6 bases). CDR3 length: 15 residues. Germline values: CDR1 WSHSY, CDR2 SAAADI. Trimming removed 7 bases from V and 5 bases from J, with 20 bases in between. The CDR3 protein is CASKNNRADGTEAFF. The CDR3, as DNA: TGCGCCAGCAAGAACAACAGGGCGGATGGGACTGAAGCTTTCTTT.

The rearrangement uses TRBV30 and TRBJ1-3; D gene ambiguous. The germline CDR1 and CDR2 sequences are GTSNPN and SVGIG (reference sequence). The CDR3 is 12 amino acids. Deletions cut 7 bases from V and 1 base from J, with 8 bases between. The CDR3 DNA is TGTGCCTACAGACCATCTGGAAACACCATATATTTT. It specifies CAYRPSGNTIYF.

The chain employs TRBV25-1 and TRBJ1-2; D gene ambiguous. Per the germline V gene, CDR1 is MGHDK and CDR2 is SYGVNS. Trimming cost V 8 bases and J 3 bases, with 10 bases left between them. The CDR3 is 12 residues long. CDR3 in DNA: TGTGCCAGCTCGGACGGATACTATGGCTACACCTTC. It yields the protein CASSDGYYGYTF.

V usage is TRBV5-4 and J usage is TRBJ2-3, with D unclear. The CDR3 has 13 residues. Trimming removed 2 bases from V and 0 bases from J, with 4 bases in between. The germline V gene encodes CDR1 SGHNT and CDR2 YYREEE (reference sequence). CDR3: CASSLYSTDTQYF. In DNA form, the CDR3 reads TGTGCCAGCAGCTTATATAGCACAGATACGCAGTATTTT. Supplemented by reference TRBV5-4 and TRBJ2-3, the full variable domain reads ETGVTQSPTHLIKTRGQQVTLRCSSQSGHNTVSWYQQALGQGPQFIFQYYREEENGRGNFPPRFSGLQFPNYSSELNVNALELDDSALYLCASSLYSTDTQYFGPGTRLTVL.

This clone was picked up many times. The chain couples TRBV7-9 to TRBJ1-2; a weak D match, TRBD1 (5 bases). V was shortened by 11 bases and J by 8 bases, with 12 bases between the two germline ends. The CDR3 consists of 10 residues. In germline, CDR1 is SEHNR, CDR2 FQNEAQ (reference sequence). Written as DNA, the CDR3 is TGTGCCGGGGCGGACCCGGGCTACACCTTC. As protein: CAGADPGYTF.

The V gene is TRBV9, the J gene TRBJ2-1, with 10 bases that match TRBD2. This CDR3 spans 17 amino acids. V was pared by 0 bases and J by 7 bases, with 10 bases of the junction left unmatched. The germline V gene has CDR1 SGDLS and CDR2 YYNGEE. CDR3 sequence (DNA): TGTGCCAGCAGCGTAGAGGGAAGCGGGGGGGCCCGGAATGAGCAGTTCTTC. Its translation is CASSVEGSGGARNEQFF.